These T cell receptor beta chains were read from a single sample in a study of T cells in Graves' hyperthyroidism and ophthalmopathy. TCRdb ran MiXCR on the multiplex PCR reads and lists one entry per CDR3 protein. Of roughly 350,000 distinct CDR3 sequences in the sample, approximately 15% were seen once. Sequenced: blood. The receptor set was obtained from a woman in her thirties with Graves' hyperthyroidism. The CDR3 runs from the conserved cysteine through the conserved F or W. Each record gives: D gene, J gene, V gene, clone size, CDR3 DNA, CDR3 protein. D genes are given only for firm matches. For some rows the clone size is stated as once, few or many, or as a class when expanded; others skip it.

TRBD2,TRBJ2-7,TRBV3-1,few,TGTGCCAGCAGCCTCAGGACTAGCGGGACCTCCTCCTACGAGCAGTACTTC,CASSLRTSGTSSYEQYF
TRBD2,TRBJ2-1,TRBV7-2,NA,TGTGCCAGCAGCTTAGTTTCTAGCGGGTGGTACAAAGAGCAGTTCTTC,CASSLVSSGWYKEQFF
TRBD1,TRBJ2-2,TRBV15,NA,TGTGCCACCAGCAGCAGGGGGCACGGGGAGCTGTTTTTT,CATSSRGHGELFF
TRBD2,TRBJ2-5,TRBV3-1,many,TGTGCCAGCAGCCAAGCGGGAGGGCTCTGGTTCGAGACCCAGTACTTC,CASSQAGGLWFETQYF
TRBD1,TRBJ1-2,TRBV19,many,TGTGCCACCTCGGGACAGGGGAGAAATGGCTACACCTTC,CATSGQGRNGYTF
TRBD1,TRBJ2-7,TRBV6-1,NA,TGTGCCAGCATAAGGGTACCCGGGACAGGGGAATACGAGCAGTACTTC,CASIRVPGTGEYEQYF
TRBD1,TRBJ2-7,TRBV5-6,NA,TGTGCCAGCAGCGAGGGGACAGCCTACGAGCAGTACTTC,CASSEGTAYEQYF
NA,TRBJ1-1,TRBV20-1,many,TGCAGTGTTACGAGCATGAACACTGAAGCTTTCTTT,CSVTSMNTEAFF
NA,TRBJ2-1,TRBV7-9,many,TGTGCCAGCAGCTCACCCGAAAGGCCCTACAATGAGCGGTTCTTC,CASSSPERPYNERFF
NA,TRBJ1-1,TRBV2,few,TGTGCCAGCAGTGACTCGGCGGACAGAGCAAAGAACACTGAAGCTCTCTTT,CASSDSADRAKNTEALF
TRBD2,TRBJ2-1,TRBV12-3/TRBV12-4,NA,TGTGCCAGCAGCCCGGGACTAGCGGGATTTTGGTTCTTC,CASSPGLAGFWFF
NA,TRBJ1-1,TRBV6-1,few,TGTGCCAGCAACGGCATGAACACTGAAGCTTTCTTT,CASNGMNTEAFF
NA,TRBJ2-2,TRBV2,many,TGTGCCAGCAGAATCAGGGACGAGGAGCTGTTTTTT,CASRIRDEELFF
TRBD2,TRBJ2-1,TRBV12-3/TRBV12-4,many,TGTGCCAGCAGCCGCACTAAATACACCGGGACTAGAGAGTACAATGAGCAGTTCTTC,CASSRTKYTGTREYNEQFF
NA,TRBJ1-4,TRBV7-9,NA,TGTGCCAGCTCTAGGGGGTCCACTAGTGAAAAACTGTTTTTT,CASSRGSTSEKLFF
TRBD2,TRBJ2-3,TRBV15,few,TGTGCCACAACCGAAGCGGGAGGGCTCACAGATACGCAGTATTTT,CATTEAGGLTDTQYF
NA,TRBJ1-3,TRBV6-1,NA,TGTGCCAGCAAGAGGAGGGAGGGAGGAAACACCATATATTTT,CASKRREGGNTIYF
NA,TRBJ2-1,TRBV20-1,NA,TGCAGTGCTAGTGCCTTCGACAATTCCTACAATGAGCAGTTCTTC,CSASAFDNSYNEQFF
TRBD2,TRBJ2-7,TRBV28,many,TGTGCCACCAGACTAGCGGGTAGCTACGAGCAGTACTTC,CATRLAGSYEQYF
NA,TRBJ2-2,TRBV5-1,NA,TGCGCCAGCAGCCACGCCCGGGCGGAGGGGACCGGGGAGCTGTTTTTT,CASSHARAEGTGELFF
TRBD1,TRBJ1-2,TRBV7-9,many,TGTGCCAGCAGCCGGGGACAGGAAGGCCACTACACCTTC,CASSRGQEGHYTF
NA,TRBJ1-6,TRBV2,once,TGTGCCAGCAGTGGGGGATTCAATTCACCCCTCCACTTT,CASSGGFNSPLHF
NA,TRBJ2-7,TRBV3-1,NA,TGTGCCAGCAGCCCCTGGGGGGGGCGGGAGAATCACTACGAGCAGTACTTC,CASSPWGGRENHYEQYF
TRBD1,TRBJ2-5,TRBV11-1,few,TGTGCCAGCAGCTCCGACAGGGGGCCTCAAGAGACCCAGTACTTC,CASSSDRGPQETQYF
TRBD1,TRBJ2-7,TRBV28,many,TGTGCCAGCAGTTTAGAAAGACAGGGGGCTAGGTCCTACGAGCAGTACTTC,CASSLERQGARSYEQYF
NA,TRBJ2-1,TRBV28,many,TGTGCCAGTGGTGGGAGCTCCTACAATGAGCAGTTCTTC,CASGGSSYNEQFF
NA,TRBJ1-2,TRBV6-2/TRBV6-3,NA,TGTGCCAGCAGTCCCACCCTGTCCTATGGCTACACCTTC,CASSPTLSYGYTF